This record covers a single TCR beta chain. Its antigen remains unidentified. This sample is part of a study of T cell clones after liver transplantation. Study at large: Post-transplant blood was tracked for graft-donor-reactive T cell clones identified in a pre-transplant mixed lymphocyte reaction. Regarding the study as a whole: A larger donor-reactive than third-party decline suggested partial antigen-specific deletion.

Only in-frame clones appear in the TCRdb table, and some are missing; sequencing was by immunoSEQ multiplex PCR. Altogether around 80,000 clones are present, 70% to 85% being singletons, with the ten largest covering approximately 0.43%. The V gene end was trimmed by 5 bases and the J gene end by 4 bases; junction bases not matched to a gene: 5. Germline-derived CDR1 and CDR2 are SGHTA and FQGTGA. The CDR3 sequence is 15 residues long. CD3+CD4+ and CD3+CD8+ cells were FACS-sorted from thawed unstimulated PBMCs. V is TRBV7-3 and J is TRBJ2-1, with 10 bases matching TRBD1. The TCR originated in a human patient who received a liver transplant. The graft donor may have given rise to some T cells. This specimen consisted of CD4+ T cells from blood, obtained around 42 months after liver transplant. The CDR3 coding sequence is TGTGCCAGCAGCGGAGGGACAGGGGATTACAATGAGCAGTTCTTC. Residues: CASSGGTGDYNEQFF.